The 31 T cell receptor beta chains below all came from one sample that was sequenced in a study of shared clonotypes between healthy human individuals. Method: immunoSEQ multiplex PCR; TCRdb's copy keeps in-frame clones and lacks some. The sample has 2 million to 3 million clones, 90% to 95% seen once. Sequencing was carried out using naive CD4+ T cells from PBMCs. Subset here: CD45RA+ positively selected. These receptors all come from a young man in good health. Some clones in this sample may be carry-over from other donors' samples.

V is TRBV5-1 and J is TRBJ1-2; 7 bases match TRBD1. Trimming cost V 0 bases and J 2 bases; bases outside gene matches: 7. CDR3 size: 16 residues. The germline CDR1 and CDR2 sequences are SGHRS and YFSETQ. DNA for the CDR3: TGCGCCAGCAGCTTGGGGGGGACAGCCTTAAACTATGGCTACACCTTC. Its translation: CASSLGGTALNYGYTF.

This clone was detected once. The chain uses TRBV4-1 and TRBJ2-5; D is unclear. V was pared by 3 bases and J by 1 base, with 9 bases between. CDR1 is MGHRA, CDR2 YSYEKL, per germline. There are 14 residues in the CDR3. The CDR3 here is CASSHPMVQETQYF. The CDR3 bases are TGCGCCAGCAGCCACCCAATGGTCCAAGAGACCCAGTACTTC.

The chain has TRBV4-1 and TRBJ1-2, with unresolved D. Germline assignment: CDR1 MGHRA and CDR2 YSYEKL. V was trimmed by 1 base and J by 2 bases, leaving 8 bases between them. The CDR3 covers 14 residues. Here the CDR3 DNA reads TGCGCCAGCAGCCAAGTATTGGAGAACTATGGCTACACCTTC. Its protein is CASSQVLENYGYTF.

CDR3 nucleotides: TGTGCCAGCGGCTCATGGGGTCGGCCCAATCAGCCCCAGCATTTT. Translation: CASGSWGRPNQPQHF. The rearrangement joins TRBV27 to TRBJ1-5; D not certain. The CDR3 is made up of 15 amino acids. V dropped 8 bases and J dropped 3 bases, with 17 bases sitting between them. Germline V lookup: CDR1 MNHEY, CDR2 SMNVEV (reference sequence).

This sequence joins TRBV2 and TRBJ2-3; TRBD1 is a possible D gene (6 bases). The germline CDR1 and CDR2 sequences are SNHLY and FYNNEI. The CDR3 is 13 amino acids. The V and J ends lost 5 bases and 8 bases respectively, with 14 bases between them. The CDR3 loop reads CASSSRDRSTQYF. CDR3 DNA: TGTGCCAGCAGTTCCCGAGACAGGAGTACGCAGTATTTT.

The J gene is TRBJ2-3, the V gene TRBV6-1; D is possibly TRBD1 (5 bases). Per germline, CDR1 MNHNS and CDR2 SASEGT. The V end lost 0 bases, the J end lost 1 base, and 5 bases lay between the germline ends. This CDR3 region has 14 residues. CDR3 sequence: CASSEAQGTDTQYF. The DNA of the CDR3 is TGTGCCAGCAGTGAAGCACAGGGCACAGATACGCAGTATTTT.

Regarding this clone: Different DNA sequences within this sample yield the same CDR3. This chain joins TRBV7-2 and TRBJ2-5, with D unresolved. Germline loops: CDR1 SGHTA, CDR2 FQGNSA. V lost 2 bases and J 3 bases, leaving 7 bases between the germline ends. The length of the CDR3 is 13 residues. The CDR3 protein is CASSLSGEETQYF. CDR3 DNA sequence: TGTGCCAGCAGCTTATCCGGCGAAGAGACCCAGTACTTC.

This clone was seen only once. The rearrangement uses TRBV4-1 and TRBJ2-7, with 7 bases matching TRBD2. Germline V gene data show CDR1 as MGHRA and CDR2 as YSYEKL. The CDR3 has 15 amino acids. Trimming at V came to 0 bases and at J to 2 bases, leaving 4 bases not matched to a gene. CDR3 coding DNA: TGCGCCAGCAGCCAAGAAGCGGGAAGGGCCTACGAGCAGTACTTC. Translation: CASSQEAGRAYEQYF.

CDR3 in amino acids: CASSEARGTGNEQFF. DNA for the CDR3: TGTGCCAGCAGTGAAGCTCGCGGGACGGGCAATGAGCAGTTCTTC. The V gene is TRBV2, the J gene TRBJ2-1; D might be TRBD2 (6 bases). Germline V gene sequence: CDR1 SNHLY, CDR2 FYNNEI. The ends were cut back, 0 bases at V and 6 bases at J, with 12 bases in the middle. The CDR3 is 15 amino acids.

The chain is built from TRBV14 and TRBJ2-1; possible D gene TRBD1, 5 bases. Looked up from germline, CDR1 is SGHDN and CDR2 is FVKESK. The CDR3 consists of 15 residues. Trimming cost V 4 bases and J 0 bases, with 10 bases left between them. The CDR3 protein is CASSPQGVSYNEQFF. DNA of the CDR3: TGTGCCAGCAGCCCCCAAGGGGTCTCCTACAATGAGCAGTTCTTC.

In the case of this clone: The same CDR3 is also encoded by other DNA sequences in this sample. The genes are TRBV28 and TRBJ2-3, with D uncertain. The V gene's germline CDR1 is MDHEN and CDR2 SYDVKM. V shed 6 bases and J shed 5 bases, with 9 bases lying between them. This CDR3 spans 12 amino acids. As DNA, the CDR3 is TGTGCCAGCAGCCGTTGGAGAGATACGCAGTATTTT. This gives the protein CASSRWRDTQYF.

V usage is TRBV28 and J usage is TRBJ2-2; D remains ambiguous. This CDR3 comprises 12 residues. CDR1 and CDR2 from the germline V gene are MDHEN and SYDVKM. V was pared by 1 base and J by 9 bases, with 6 bases between. The DNA for the CDR3 is TGTGCCAGCAGTTTATCCGACTGGGAGCTGTTTTTT. Translation: CASSLSDWELFF.

Of note for this clone: Different DNA sequences within this sample yield the same CDR3. The chain employs TRBV2 and TRBJ2-1, with TRBD2 matching 8 bases. CDR1 SNHLY and CDR2 FYNNEI come from the germline V gene. J gave up 2 bases and V 6 bases, and 6 bases lay outside the gene matches. The CDR3 length is 15 residues. The CDR3 loop is CASSRLAGAYNEQFF. The CDR3 nucleotides are TGTGCCAGCAGCCGTCTAGCGGGCGCCTACAATGAGCAGTTCTTC.

The chain couples TRBV19 to TRBJ2-2, with TRBD2 matching 10 bases. V lost 7 bases to trimming and J lost 6 bases; unmatched junction nucleotides: 8. This CDR3 contains 15 residues. Germline loops: CDR1 LNHDA, CDR2 SQIVND (reference sequence). This CDR3 is CASTLPGLAPGELFF. DNA of the CDR3: TGTGCCAGTACTCTCCCGGGACTAGCGCCCGGGGAGCTGTTTTTT.

The gene calls are TRBV2 and TRBJ1-5; 7 nucleotides match TRBD1. V shed 5 bases and J 7 bases; nucleotides not matched to a gene: 8. The CDR3 consists of 14 residues. CDR1 is SNHLY, CDR2 FYNNEI, per germline. CDR3 region: CASSRQGGGQPQHF. CDR3 bases: TGTGCCAGCAGTCGACAGGGTGGAGGACAGCCCCAGCATTTT. Drawing the rest from reference TRBV2 and TRBJ1-5, the complete variable domain is EPEVTQTPSHQVTQMGQEVILRCVPISNHLYFYWYRQILGQKVEFLVSFYNNEISEKSEIFDDQFSVERPDGSNFTLKIRSTKLEDSAMYFCASSRQGGGQPQHFGDGTRLSIL.

As regards this clone: In the same sample, other DNA sequences code for this CDR3. CDR3 amino acids: CASSPIGNTEAFF. The DNA of the CDR3 is TGTGCCAGCTCACCAATTGGGAACACTGAAGCTTTCTTT. The genes are TRBV18 and TRBJ1-1, with D hard to call. V lost 2 bases to trimming and J lost 1 base, with 5 bases between them. The germline V gene has CDR1 KGHSH and CDR2 LQKENI. The length of the CDR3 is 13 residues.

This chain connects TRBV30 to TRBJ1-4, with 7 bases identical to TRBD1. V lost 2 bases to trimming and J lost 1 base; unmatched junction nucleotides: 4. Germline V CDR1 and CDR2: GTSNPN, SVGIG (reference sequence). The CDR3 is 15 residues long. The DNA for the CDR3 is TGTGCCTGGAGTAAAAACAGGGGAACTAATGAAAAACTGTTTTTT. This codes for CAWSKNRGTNEKLFF.

This clone was detected only once. This chain's CDR3 is CASSPQGAGSPLHF. As DNA, the CDR3 is TGCGCCAGCAGCCCTCAGGGGGCGGGTTCACCCCTCCACTTT. The chain has TRBV4-3 and TRBJ1-6, with 8 bases lining up with TRBD1. V trimming: 4 bases; J trimming: 9 bases; junction bases outside the gene matches: 5. CDR1 and CDR2 from the germline V gene are LGHNA and YSLEER. This CDR3 is 14 amino acids long.

This clone was seen once. This chain uses TRBV11-3 with TRBJ1-1; D gene unclear. V was trimmed by 7 bases and J by 1 base, leaving 4 bases between them. The CDR3 contains 11 residues. CDR1 is SGHNT, CDR2 YENEEA, per germline. This CDR3 is CASIRNTEAFF. The CDR3 DNA follows: TGTGCCAGCATCCGGAACACTGAAGCTTTCTTT.

The chain links TRBV5-6 to TRBJ2-4; 7 positions agree with TRBD1. CDR1 is SGHDT, CDR2 YYEEEE, per germline. The trim removed 4 bases at V and 1 base at J, leaving 11 bases unmatched. The length of the CDR3 is 17 residues. The CDR3 loop is CASSPARDSLAKNIQYF. Here the CDR3 DNA reads TGTGCCAGCAGCCCCGCACGGGACAGCCTGGCCAAAAACATTCAGTACTTC.

The chain uses TRBV19 and TRBJ1-6, with no clear D. The V and J ends lost 3 bases and 6 bases respectively, with 6 bases between them. This CDR3 has 13 amino acids. The germline V gene encodes CDR1 LNHDA and CDR2 SQIVND (reference sequence). This CDR3 reads CASSIGLNSPLHF. CDR3 coding DNA: TGTGCCAGTAGTATTGGTCTTAATTCACCCCTCCACTTT.

The rearrangement links TRBV6-5 to TRBJ2-1, with D possibly TRBD1 on 6 matching bases. Germline values: CDR1 MNHEY, CDR2 SVGAGI. V dropped 7 bases and J dropped 4 bases, with 11 bases sitting between them. This CDR3 is 13 amino acids long. CDR3 sequence (DNA): TGTGCCAGCAATGACAGGCCGTACAATGAGCAGTTCTTC. This translates into CASNDRPYNEQFF.

The table lists this clone with a few counts. The chain employs TRBV6-5 and TRBJ2-2; unclear D gene. Germline CDR1 MNHEY, CDR2 SVGAGI. This CDR3 region has 15 residues. V shed 0 bases and J shed 4 bases, with 9 bases lying between them. The CDR3 loop reads CASSYSGPLTGELFF. CDR3 nucleotides: TGTGCCAGCAGTTACTCTGGGCCCCTCACCGGGGAGCTGTTTTTT.

V gene TRBV9 combines with J gene TRBJ1-6, with 7 bases lining up with TRBD1. Trimming took 1 base from V and 11 from J; bases not matched to a gene: 6. Germline V gives CDR1 SGDLS, CDR2 YYNGEE. This CDR3 is 14 amino acids long. In nucleotides, the CDR3 is TGTGCCAGCAGCGTATCGACGGGACAGCCACCCCTCCACTTT. Protein sequence: CASSVSTGQPPLHF.

The chain joins TRBV19 to TRBJ1-3, with D hard to call. Germline-derived CDR1 and CDR2 are LNHDA and SQIVND (reference sequence). V lost 1 base and J 2 bases, leaving 3 bases between the germline ends. The CDR3 is 13 amino acids. This CDR3 is CASSIGTGNTIYF. The CDR3 nucleotides read TGTGCCAGTAGTATAGGAACTGGAAACACCATATATTTT.

In its sample, this clone was seen once. The chain employs TRBV7-6 and TRBJ2-1; the match to TRBD2 covers 7 bases. Germline CDR1 SGHVS, CDR2 FNYEAQ. This CDR3 has 18 amino acids. The junction had 14 bases not matched to a gene; V was cut back by 5 bases and J by 1 base. CDR3: CASSTGVRGRDSYNEQFF. Here the CDR3 DNA reads TGTGCCAGCAGCACGGGGGTACGCGGGAGAGATTCCTACAATGAGCAGTTCTTC.

The rearrangement joins TRBV9 to TRBJ1-2, with D hard to call. Germline V gene data show CDR1 as SGDLS and CDR2 as YYNGEE. The CDR3 consists of 14 residues. V lost 4 bases to trimming and J lost 0 bases, with 10 bases between them. The CDR3 here is CASSMGSANYGYTF. CDR3 sequence (DNA): TGTGCCAGCAGCATGGGATCGGCTAACTATGGCTACACCTTC.

The chain recombines TRBV28 with TRBJ1-2, with 7 bases aligning to TRBD1. The CDR3 length is 15 residues. Looked up from germline, CDR1 is MDHEN and CDR2 is SYDVKM. V dropped 6 bases and J dropped 4; count of bases not matched to a gene: 11. The CDR3 sequence is CASRTGQVRLYGYTF. CDR3 DNA sequence: TGTGCCAGCAGAACCGGACAGGTCAGACTCTATGGCTACACCTTC.

V usage is TRBV28 and J usage is TRBJ1-2; a weak D match, TRBD1 (5 bases). Germline CDR1 and CDR2: MDHEN and SYDVKM. CDR3 length equals 16 residues. Trimming removed 6 bases at V and 2 bases at J, with 19 bases between. The CDR3 coding sequence is TGTGCCAGCAGGGACCGGGGCGGCCCAGGGAACTATGGCTACACCTTC. As protein: CASRDRGGPGNYGYTF.

This chain joins TRBV28 and TRBJ1-2; D perhaps matches TRBD1 (5 bases). Germline V gives CDR1 MDHEN, CDR2 SYDVKM. V shed 2 bases and J shed 3 bases, with 16 bases lying between them. This CDR3 region has 16 residues. The CDR3 reads CASSLGGRGLDYGYTF. CDR3 DNA: TGTGCCAGCAGTTTAGGGGGTAGGGGATTGGACTATGGCTACACCTTC.

The chain has TRBV29-1 and TRBJ2-7; perhaps D is TRBD1 or TRBD2 (5 bases each). The V end was cut by 2 bases, the J end by 7 bases, with 12 bases between. The CDR3 spans 12 residues. Looked up from germline, CDR1 is SQVTM and CDR2 is ANQGSEA. CDR3 loop: CSVEISGSEQYF. The CDR3 nucleotides read TGCAGCGTTGAAATCTCAGGGAGTGAGCAGTACTTC.